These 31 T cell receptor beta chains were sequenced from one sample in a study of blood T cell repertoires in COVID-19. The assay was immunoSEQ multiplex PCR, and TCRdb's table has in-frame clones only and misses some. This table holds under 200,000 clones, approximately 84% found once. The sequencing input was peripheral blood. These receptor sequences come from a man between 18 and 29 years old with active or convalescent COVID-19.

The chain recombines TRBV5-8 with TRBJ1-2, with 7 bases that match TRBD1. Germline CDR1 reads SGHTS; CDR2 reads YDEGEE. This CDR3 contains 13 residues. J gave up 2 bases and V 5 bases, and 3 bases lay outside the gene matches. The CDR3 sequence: CASRPRGNYGYTF. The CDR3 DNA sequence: TGTGCCAGCAGACCCAGGGGGAACTATGGCTACACCTTC.

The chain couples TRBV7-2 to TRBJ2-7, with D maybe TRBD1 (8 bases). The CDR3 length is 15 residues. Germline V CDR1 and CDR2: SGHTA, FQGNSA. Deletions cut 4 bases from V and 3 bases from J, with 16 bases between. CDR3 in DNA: TGTGCCAGCAGCTCAACGGACAGGGAGGGCTACGAGCAGTACTTC. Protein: CASSSTDREGYEQYF.

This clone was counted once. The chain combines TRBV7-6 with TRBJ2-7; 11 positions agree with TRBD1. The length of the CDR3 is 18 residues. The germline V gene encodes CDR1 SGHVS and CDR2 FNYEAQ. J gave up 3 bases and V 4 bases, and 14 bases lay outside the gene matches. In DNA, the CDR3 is TGTGCCAGCAGCTCCCTACCAAACGTAGGGACAGGGGGCTACGAGCAGTACTTC. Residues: CASSSLPNVGTGGYEQYF. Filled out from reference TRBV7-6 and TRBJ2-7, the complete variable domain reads GAGVSQSPRYKVTKRGQDVALRCDPISGHVSLYWYRQALGQGPEFLTYFNYEAQQDKSGLPNDRFSAERPEGSISTLTIQRTEQRDSAMYRCASSSLPNVGTGGYEQYFGPGTRLTVT.

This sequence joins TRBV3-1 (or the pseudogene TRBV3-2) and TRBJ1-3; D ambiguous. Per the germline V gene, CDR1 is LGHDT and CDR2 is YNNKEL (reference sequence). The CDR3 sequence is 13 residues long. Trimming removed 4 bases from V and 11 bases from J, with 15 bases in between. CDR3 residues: CASSLPPGSAIYF. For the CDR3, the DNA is TGTGCCAGCAGCCTCCCCCCCGGGAGCGCCATATATTTT.

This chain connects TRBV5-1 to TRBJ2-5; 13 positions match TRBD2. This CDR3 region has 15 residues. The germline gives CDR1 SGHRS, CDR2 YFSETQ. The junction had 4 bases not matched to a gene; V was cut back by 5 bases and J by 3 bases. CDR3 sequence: CASSSGLAGEETQYF. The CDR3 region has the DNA TGCGCCAGCAGTTCCGGACTAGCGGGGGAAGAGACCCAGTACTTC.

The CDR3 nucleotides are TGTGCCAGCAGCCCCCGGTGGCGGGGGGGTTCCTACAATGAGCAGTTCTTC. Protein sequence: CASSPRWRGGSYNEQFF. The chain uses TRBV21-1 and TRBJ2-1; TRBD2, the table's D call, was not compared with the DNA. TRBV21-1 is termed a pseudogene. The length of the CDR3 is 17 residues.

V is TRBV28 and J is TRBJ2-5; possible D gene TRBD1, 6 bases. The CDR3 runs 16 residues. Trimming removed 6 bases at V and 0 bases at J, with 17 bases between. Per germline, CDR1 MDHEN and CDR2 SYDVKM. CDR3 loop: CASRGVDRGYQETQYF. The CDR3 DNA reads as TGTGCCAGCAGGGGGGTGGACAGAGGGTACCAAGAGACCCAGTACTTC.

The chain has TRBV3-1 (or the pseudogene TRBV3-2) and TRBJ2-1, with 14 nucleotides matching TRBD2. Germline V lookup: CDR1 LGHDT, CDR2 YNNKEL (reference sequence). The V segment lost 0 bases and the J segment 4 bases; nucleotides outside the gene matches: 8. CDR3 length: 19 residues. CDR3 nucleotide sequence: TGTGCCAGCAGCCAAGAAGGATGGACTAGCGGGGGGCTATACAATGAGCAGTTCTTC. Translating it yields CASSQEGWTSGGLYNEQFF.

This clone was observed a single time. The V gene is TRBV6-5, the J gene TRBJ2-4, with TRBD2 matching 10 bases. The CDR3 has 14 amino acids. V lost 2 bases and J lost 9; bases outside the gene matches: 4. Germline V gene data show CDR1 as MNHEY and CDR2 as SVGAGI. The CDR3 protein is CASSYNRLAGIQYF. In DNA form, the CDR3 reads TGTGCCAGCAGTTACAATCGACTAGCGGGCATTCAGTACTTC.

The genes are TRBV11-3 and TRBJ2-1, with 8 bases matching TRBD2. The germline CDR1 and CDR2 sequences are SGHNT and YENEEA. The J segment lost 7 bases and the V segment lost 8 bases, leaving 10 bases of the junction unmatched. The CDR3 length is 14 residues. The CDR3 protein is CASGQAGAGNEQFF. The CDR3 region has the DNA TGTGCCAGCGGACAAGCGGGAGCGGGTAATGAGCAGTTCTTC.

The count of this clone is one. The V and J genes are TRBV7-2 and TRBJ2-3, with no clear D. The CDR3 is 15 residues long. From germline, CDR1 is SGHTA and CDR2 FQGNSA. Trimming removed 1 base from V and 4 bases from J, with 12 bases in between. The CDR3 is CASSLGLGEADTQYF. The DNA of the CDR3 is TGTGCCAGCAGCTTAGGTCTGGGTGAGGCAGATACGCAGTATTTT.

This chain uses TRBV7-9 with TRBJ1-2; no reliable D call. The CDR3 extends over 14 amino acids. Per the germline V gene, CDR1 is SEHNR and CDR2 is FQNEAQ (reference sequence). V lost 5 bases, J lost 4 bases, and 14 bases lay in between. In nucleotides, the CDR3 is TGTGCCAGCAGCCAGCGGGAGAAAGGCTATGGCTACACCTTC. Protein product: CASSQREKGYGYTF.

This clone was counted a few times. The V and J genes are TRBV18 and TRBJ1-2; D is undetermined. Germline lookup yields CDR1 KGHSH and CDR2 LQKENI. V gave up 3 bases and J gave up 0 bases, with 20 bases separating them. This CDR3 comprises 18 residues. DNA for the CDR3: TGTGCCAGCTCACCTCTGACTCCGTCGAGAGAAACTAACTATGGCTACACCTTC. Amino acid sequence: CASSPLTPSRETNYGYTF. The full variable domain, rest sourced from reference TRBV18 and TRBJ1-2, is NAGVMQNPRHLVRRRGQEARLRCSPMKGHSHVYWYRQLPEEGLKFMVYLQKENIIDESGMPKERFSAEFPKEGPSILRIQQVVRGDSAAYFCASSPLTPSRETNYGYTFGSGTRLTVV.

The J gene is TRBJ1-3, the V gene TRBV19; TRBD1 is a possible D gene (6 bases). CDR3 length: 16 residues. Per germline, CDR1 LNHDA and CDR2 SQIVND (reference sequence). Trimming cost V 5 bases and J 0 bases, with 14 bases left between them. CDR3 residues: CASSSLGAHSGNTIYF. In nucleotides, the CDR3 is TGTGCCAGTAGTTCGCTGGGGGCTCACTCTGGAAACACCATATATTTT.

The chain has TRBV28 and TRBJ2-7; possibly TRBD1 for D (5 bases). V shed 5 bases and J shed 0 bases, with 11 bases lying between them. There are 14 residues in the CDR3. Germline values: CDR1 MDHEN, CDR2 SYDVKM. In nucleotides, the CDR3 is TGTGCCAGCAGTATAGTAGGGGTCTCCTACGAGCAGTACTTC. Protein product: CASSIVGVSYEQYF.

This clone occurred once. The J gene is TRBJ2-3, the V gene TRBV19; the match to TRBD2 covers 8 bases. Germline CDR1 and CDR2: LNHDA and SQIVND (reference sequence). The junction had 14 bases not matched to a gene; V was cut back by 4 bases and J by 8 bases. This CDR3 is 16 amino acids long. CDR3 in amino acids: CASSNTAGGPTGTQYF. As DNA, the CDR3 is TGTGCCAGTAGTAACACCGCGGGGGGACCCACGGGTACGCAGTATTTT.

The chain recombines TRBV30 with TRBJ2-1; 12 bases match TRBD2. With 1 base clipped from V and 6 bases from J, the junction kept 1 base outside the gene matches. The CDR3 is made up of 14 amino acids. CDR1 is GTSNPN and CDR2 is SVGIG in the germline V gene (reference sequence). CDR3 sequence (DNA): TGTGCCTGGAGTGAGGGACTAGCGGGCAATGAGCAGTTCTTC. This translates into CAWSEGLAGNEQFF.

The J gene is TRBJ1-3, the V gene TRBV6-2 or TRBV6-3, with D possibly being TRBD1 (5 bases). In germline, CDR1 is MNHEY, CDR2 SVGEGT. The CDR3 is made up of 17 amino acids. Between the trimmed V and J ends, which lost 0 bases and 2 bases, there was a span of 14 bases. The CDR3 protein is CASSYSGRAGAGNTIYF. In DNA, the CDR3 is TGTGCCAGCAGTTACTCAGGCAGGGCAGGCGCTGGAAACACCATATATTTT.

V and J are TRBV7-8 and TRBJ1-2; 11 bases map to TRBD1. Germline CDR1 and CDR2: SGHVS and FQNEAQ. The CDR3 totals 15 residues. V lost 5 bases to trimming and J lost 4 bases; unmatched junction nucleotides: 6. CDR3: CASSRGTGGPYGYTF. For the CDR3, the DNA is TGTGCCAGCAGCAGGGGGACAGGGGGTCCCTATGGCTACACCTTC.

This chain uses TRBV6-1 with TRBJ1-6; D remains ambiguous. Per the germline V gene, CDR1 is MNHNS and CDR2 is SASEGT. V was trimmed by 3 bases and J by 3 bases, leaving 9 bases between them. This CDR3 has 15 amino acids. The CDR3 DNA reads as TGTGCCAGCAGTGAGGCACCGAACTATAATTCACCCCTCCACTTT. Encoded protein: CASSEAPNYNSPLHF.

This chain's CDR3 is CASSTGQGTEQFF. As DNA, the CDR3 is TGTGCCAGCAGCACGGGACAGGGTACTGAGCAGTTCTTC. This rearrangement joins TRBV11-2 to TRBJ2-1; 9 positions match TRBD1. Germline trimming cut 5 bases from V and 9 bases from J; bases unmatched to any gene: 5. This CDR3 is 13 amino acids long. Germline V gene data show CDR1 as SGHAT and CDR2 as FQNNGV.

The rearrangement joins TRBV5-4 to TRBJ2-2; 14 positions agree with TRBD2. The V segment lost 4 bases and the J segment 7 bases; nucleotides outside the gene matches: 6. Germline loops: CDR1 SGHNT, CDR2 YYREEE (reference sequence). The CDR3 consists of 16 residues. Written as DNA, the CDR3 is TGTGCCAGCAGCCCAGGGACTAGCGGGAGAGTCGGGGAGCTGTTTTTT. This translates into CASSPGTSGRVGELFF. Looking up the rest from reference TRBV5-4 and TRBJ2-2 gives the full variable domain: ETGVTQSPTHLIKTRGQQVTLRCSSQSGHNTVSWYQQALGQGPQFIFQYYREEENGRGNFPPRFSGLQFPNYSSELNVNALELDDSALYLCASSPGTSGRVGELFFGEGSRLTVL.

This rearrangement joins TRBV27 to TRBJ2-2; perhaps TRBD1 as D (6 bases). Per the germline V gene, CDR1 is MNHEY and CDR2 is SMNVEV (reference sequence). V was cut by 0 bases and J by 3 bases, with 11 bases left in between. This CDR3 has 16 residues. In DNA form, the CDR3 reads TGTGCCAGCAGTTTATCGTTCAGGGGCGACACCGGGGAGCTGTTTTTT. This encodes CASSLSFRGDTGELFF.

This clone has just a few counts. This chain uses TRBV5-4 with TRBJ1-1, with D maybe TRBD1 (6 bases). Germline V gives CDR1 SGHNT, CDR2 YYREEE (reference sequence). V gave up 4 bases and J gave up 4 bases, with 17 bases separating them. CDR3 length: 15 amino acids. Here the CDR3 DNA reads TGTGCCAGCAGCGCGGGGGGCCTGCTGGGCACTGAAGCTTTCTTT. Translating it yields CASSAGGLLGTEAFF.

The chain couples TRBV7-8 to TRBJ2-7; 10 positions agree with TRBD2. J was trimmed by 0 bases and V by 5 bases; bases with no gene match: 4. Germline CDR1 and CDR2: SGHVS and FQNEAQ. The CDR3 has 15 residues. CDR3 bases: TGTGCCAGCAGCCCCAGCGGGGGGGGCTCCTACGAGCAGTACTTC. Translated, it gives CASSPSGGGSYEQYF. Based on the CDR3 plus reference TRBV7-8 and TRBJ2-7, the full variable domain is GAGVSQSPRYKVAKRGQDVALRCDPISGHVSLFWYQQALGQGPEFLTYFQNEAQLDKSGLPSDRFFAERPEGSVSTLKIQRTQQEDSAVYLCASSPSGGGSYEQYFGPGTRLTVT.

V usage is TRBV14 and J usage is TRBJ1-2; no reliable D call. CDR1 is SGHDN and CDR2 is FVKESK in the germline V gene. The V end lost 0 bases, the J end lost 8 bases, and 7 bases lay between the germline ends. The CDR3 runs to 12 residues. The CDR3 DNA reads TGTGCCAGCAGCCAAGATTGGAGGGGCTACACCTTC. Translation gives CASSQDWRGYTF.

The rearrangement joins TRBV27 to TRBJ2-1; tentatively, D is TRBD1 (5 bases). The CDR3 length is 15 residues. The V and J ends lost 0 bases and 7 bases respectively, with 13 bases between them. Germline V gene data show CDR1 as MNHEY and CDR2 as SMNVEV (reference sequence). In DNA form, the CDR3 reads TGTGCCAGCAGTTTATCGATGCCAGGGTGGAATGAGCAGTTCTTC. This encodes CASSLSMPGWNEQFF.

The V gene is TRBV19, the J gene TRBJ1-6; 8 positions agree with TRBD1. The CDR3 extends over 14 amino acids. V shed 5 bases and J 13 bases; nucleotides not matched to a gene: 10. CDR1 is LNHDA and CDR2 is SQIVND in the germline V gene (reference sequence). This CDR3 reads CASSVGQGISPLHF. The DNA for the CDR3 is TGTGCCAGTAGTGTCGGACAGGGAATTTCGCCCCTCCACTTT.

The CDR3 protein is CASSPGTRDRLNTEAFF. The CDR3 DNA reads TGTGCCAGCTCACCCGGTACTAGGGACAGATTGAACACTGAAGCTTTCTTT. The V call is TRBV18, the J call TRBJ1-1; 7 bases map to TRBD1. The ends lost 3 bases at V and 0 bases at J; junction bases unmatched: 10. From germline, CDR1 is KGHSH and CDR2 LQKENI. This CDR3 contains 17 residues.

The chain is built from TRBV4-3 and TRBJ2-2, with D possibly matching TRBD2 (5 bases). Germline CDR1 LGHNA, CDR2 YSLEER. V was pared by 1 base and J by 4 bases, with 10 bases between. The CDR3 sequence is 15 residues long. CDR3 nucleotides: TGCGCCAGCAGCCAAGGACTACCCCGCACCGGGGAGCTGTTTTTT. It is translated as CASSQGLPRTGELFF.

The CDR3 DNA sequence: TGTGCCAGCAGCTTAGTGGGCAGGCGGGGGGAGACCCAGTACTTC. Translated: CASSLVGRRGETQYF. The V gene is TRBV7-9, the J gene TRBJ2-5; 7 bases are a match to TRBD2. Germline CDR1 SEHNR, CDR2 FQNEAQ (reference sequence). The CDR3 is 15 residues long. The V gene end was trimmed by 1 base and the J gene end by 5 bases; junction bases not matched to a gene: 7.